Below are 29 T cell receptor beta chains sequenced from a single sample in a study of blood T cell repertoires in COVID-19. This table comes from immunoSEQ multiplex PCR, and its TCRdb copy is limited to in-frame clones, with some not included. The table lists fewer than 350,000 clones, roughly 88% of them singletons. The sample was PBMCs or T cells enriched from blood (not recorded which). These TCRs come from a man younger than 40 who had recovered from COVID-19.

This chain connects TRBV3-1 (or the pseudogene TRBV3-2) to TRBJ1-6, with D possibly matching TRBD1 (5 bases). Germline loops: CDR1 LGHDT, CDR2 YNNKEL (reference sequence). V gave up 4 bases and J gave up 10 bases, with 11 bases separating them. The CDR3 totals 13 residues. CDR3 in DNA: TGTGCCAGCAGCCCTGGGGGAGGGTCACCCCTCCACTTT. Translating gives CASSPGGGSPLHF.

The V call is TRBV5-6, the J call TRBJ2-5; TRBD2 matches at 7 bases. V was pared by 4 bases and J by 3 bases, with 6 bases of the junction left unmatched. Germline CDR1 and CDR2: SGHDT and YYEEEE. The CDR3 consists of 14 residues. CDR3 region: CASSLGTTEETQYF. The CDR3 DNA follows: TGTGCCAGCAGCCTCGGGACTACCGAAGAGACCCAGTACTTC.

This rearrangement joins TRBV6-2 or TRBV6-3 to TRBJ1-1, with a weak D call TRBD1 (6 bases). The V gene's germline CDR1 is MNHEY and CDR2 SVGEGT. The CDR3 has 15 residues. V was cut by 0 bases and J by 0 bases, with 8 bases left in between. CDR3 amino acids: CASSYSRTVNTEAFF. The CDR3 nucleotides read TGTGCCAGCAGTTACTCGAGGACAGTGAACACTGAAGCTTTCTTT.

The chain employs TRBV3-1 (or the pseudogene TRBV3-2) and TRBJ1-4, with 7 bases identical to TRBD1. Germline loops: CDR1 LGHDT, CDR2 YNNKEL (reference sequence). V gave up 5 bases and J gave up 4 bases; unmatched junction bases: 10. The CDR3 sequence is 16 residues long. CDR3 DNA: TGTGCCAGCAGCTCAGGGACAGTCGGAATTAATGAAAAACTGTTTTTT. Protein: CASSSGTVGINEKLFF.

This clone was detected a few times. CDR3 in DNA: TGTGCCTGGAGTGAAAGGGAGAATGAGCAGTTCTTC. Its protein is CAWSERENEQFF. This chain uses TRBV30 with TRBJ2-1, with a weak D call TRBD2 (5 bases). The CDR3 sequence is 12 residues long. The V and J ends lost 1 base and 7 bases respectively, with 8 bases between them. Germline CDR1 GTSNPN, CDR2 SVGIG (reference sequence). Supplemented by reference TRBV30 and TRBJ2-1, the full variable domain reads SQTIHQWPATLVQPVGSPLSLECTVEGTSNPNLYWYRQAAGRGLQLLFYSVGIGQISSEVPQNLSASRPQDRQFILSSKKLLLSDSGFYLCAWSERENEQFFGPGTRLTVL.

The chain links TRBV5-8 to TRBJ1-6, with 7 bases that match TRBD1. The V gene end was trimmed by 3 bases and the J gene end by 10 bases; junction bases not matched to a gene: 7. Germline loops: CDR1 SGHTS, CDR2 YDEGEE. The CDR3 is made up of 14 amino acids. The CDR3 loop reads CASSSWTGQSPLHF. DNA for the CDR3: TGTGCCAGCAGCTCGTGGACAGGACAATCACCCCTCCACTTT.

The rearrangement uses TRBV5-8 and TRBJ1-5; 7 bases fit TRBD1. From germline, CDR1 is SGHTS and CDR2 YDEGEE. The ends lost 4 bases at V and 3 bases at J; junction bases unmatched: 10. The CDR3 length is 16 residues. The CDR3 spells CASSLWAGGNNQPQHF. The DNA of the CDR3 is TGTGCCAGCAGCCTCTGGGCAGGGGGAAACAATCAGCCCCAGCATTTT.

The sample holds one count of this clone. The rearrangement uses TRBV29-1 and TRBJ2-3; 12 positions agree with TRBD1. The CDR3 sequence is 13 residues long. Germline lookup yields CDR1 SQVTM and CDR2 ANQGSEA. V gave up 6 bases and J gave up 4 bases; unmatched junction bases: 2. The CDR3 DNA reads TGCAGCGTCCGGGACAGGGGGCCAGATACGCAGTATTTT. Protein sequence: CSVRDRGPDTQYF.

This chain joins TRBV6-5 and TRBJ1-2, with TRBD1 matching 9 bases. Unmatched junction bases numbered 5, after V lost 6 bases and J lost 6 bases. Germline V gene lookup returns CDR1 MNHEY and CDR2 SVGAGI. The CDR3 spans 13 residues. The CDR3 here is CASSQGQGDGYTF. The CDR3 bases are TGTGCCAGCAGCCAGGGACAGGGTGATGGCTACACCTTC.

This sequence joins TRBV5-5 and TRBJ2-2; D might be TRBD1 (5 bases). Trimming removed 6 bases at V and 1 base at J, with 13 bases between. The CDR3 spans 15 residues. CDR1 and CDR2 from the germline V gene are SGHKS and YYEKEE (reference sequence). CDR3 loop: CASMPFGQNTGELFF. For the CDR3, the DNA is TGTGCCAGCATGCCCTTCGGACAGAACACCGGGGAGCTGTTTTTT.

CDR3 sequence (DNA): TGTGCCAGCAGCCAAGGCCGGAGCTCCTACAATGAGCAGTTCTTC. Amino acids: CASSQGRSSYNEQFF. The chain couples TRBV3-1 (or the pseudogene TRBV3-2) to TRBJ2-1; D unresolved. V lost 1 base and J lost 0, with 7 bases in between. This CDR3 has 15 amino acids. CDR1 is LGHDT, CDR2 YNNKEL, per germline (reference sequence).

The chain uses TRBV6-1 and TRBJ1-2; unclear D gene. Germline V gene lookup returns CDR1 MNHNS and CDR2 SASEGT. V was shortened by 2 bases and J by 1 base, with 14 bases between the two germline ends. CDR3 length: 16 amino acids. CDR3 residues: CASSESVRELNYGYTF. As DNA, the CDR3 is TGTGCCAGCAGTGAAAGTGTGAGAGAACTTAACTATGGCTACACCTTC.

J is TRBJ1-2 and V is TRBV6-5; D not resolved. Looked up from germline, CDR1 is MNHEY and CDR2 is SVGAGI. The V end was cut by 6 bases, the J end by 4 bases, with 15 bases between. CDR3 length: 14 amino acids. CDR3 coding DNA: TGTGCCAGCAGCTCCGCCGGAGCTATCTATGGCTACACCTTC. This sequence encodes CASSSAGAIYGYTF.

This clone appeared once. The chain combines TRBV2 with TRBJ2-1, with 9 bases lining up with TRBD2. Germline V gene data show CDR1 as SNHLY and CDR2 as FYNNEI. CDR3 length: 16 amino acids. Trimming cost V 7 bases and J 5 bases; bases outside gene matches: 12. The CDR3 reads CASTLKVKRGDNEQFF. CDR3 DNA: TGTGCCAGCACTTTGAAGGTCAAGCGGGGGGACAATGAGCAGTTCTTC.

This sequence joins TRBV7-2 and TRBJ1-1; D not resolved. V lost 2 bases and J 7 bases, leaving 11 bases between the germline ends. CDR3 length equals 13 residues. Germline CDR1 is SGHTA and CDR2 is FQGNSA. The CDR3 loop is CASSLYREGEAFF. CDR3 sequence (DNA): TGTGCCAGCAGCTTATATCGGGAGGGTGAAGCTTTCTTT. The full variable domain, its missing parts supplied by reference TRBV7-2 and TRBJ1-1, is GAGVSQSPSNKVTEKGKDVELRCDPISGHTALYWYRQSLGQGLEFLIYFQGNSAPDKSGLPSDRFSAERTGGSVSTLTIQRTQQEDSAVYLCASSLYREGEAFFGQGTRLTVV.

The chain combines TRBV25-1 with TRBJ1-1; D is uncertain. Germline V gene data show CDR1 as MGHDK and CDR2 as SYGVNS. The CDR3 contains 14 residues. V was cut by 1 base and J by 6 bases, with 12 bases left in between. CDR3 nucleotides: TGTGCCAGCAGTGAATCGGGATTGGCAGCTGAAGCTTTCTTT. Its protein product is CASSESGLAAEAFF.

This chain uses TRBV7-2 with TRBJ1-2; D ambiguous. Germline loops: CDR1 SGHTA, CDR2 FQGNSA. The germline V and J ends were trimmed by 2 bases and 4 bases, with 5 bases remaining between them. The CDR3 runs to 12 residues. CDR3 nucleotides: TGTGCCAGCAGCTTAATTAGCTATGGCTACACCTTC. The encoded protein is CASSLISYGYTF.

The gene calls are TRBV18 and TRBJ1-2; D is perhaps TRBD1 (6 bases). CDR3 length: 14 amino acids. The V end was cut by 3 bases, the J end by 7 bases, with 15 bases between. Germline V gene data show CDR1 as KGHSH and CDR2 as LQKENI. The chain's CDR3 is CASSPKTGQSGYTF. The CDR3 nucleotides read TGTGCCAGCTCACCGAAGACTGGACAGTCTGGCTACACCTTC.

The chain employs TRBV30 and TRBJ2-7; 7 nucleotides line up with TRBD2. The CDR3 spans 13 residues. V was pared by 3 bases and J by 4 bases, with 6 bases of the junction left unmatched. Looked up from germline, CDR1 is GTSNPN and CDR2 is SVGIG (reference sequence). CDR3 sequence: CAWSGTTKYEQYF. CDR3 bases: TGTGCCTGGAGCGGGACTACAAAATACGAGCAGTACTTC.

The rearrangement joins TRBV7-9 to TRBJ1-2; no firm D call. Germline V gives CDR1 SEHNR, CDR2 FQNEAQ (reference sequence). The CDR3 spans 16 residues. V was clipped by 1 base and J by 3 bases, with 15 bases between them. The CDR3 DNA reads TGTGCCAGCAGCTTAGGGGCCACGGGGAATGACTATGGCTACACCTTC. This translates into CASSLGATGNDYGYTF.

The count of this clone is one. The chain combines TRBV10-3 with TRBJ2-5; TRBD1 matches at 7 bases. V dropped 2 bases and J dropped 1; count of bases not matched to a gene: 4. Looked up from germline, CDR1 is ENHRY and CDR2 is SYGVKD. The CDR3 contains 15 residues. Here the CDR3 DNA reads TGTGCCATCAGTGAGACTAGACAGGGCCAAGAGACCCAGTACTTC. It encodes CAISETRQGQETQYF.

This rearrangement joins TRBV6-5 to TRBJ2-7, with D maybe TRBD1 (5 bases). This CDR3 region has 16 residues. CDR1 and CDR2 (germline): MNHEY, SVGAGI. V lost 4 bases and J 6 bases, leaving 22 bases between the germline ends. The CDR3 DNA follows: TGTGCCAGCAGTTCTTCCTTCGCAGGGTCTACCTCCGAGCAGTACTTC. Amino acid sequence: CASSSSFAGSTSEQYF.

The chain recombines TRBV4-3 with TRBJ2-3, with 13 bases lining up with TRBD2. Germline assignment: CDR1 LGHNA and CDR2 YSLEER. The CDR3 consists of 16 residues. V dropped 0 bases and J dropped 4; count of bases not matched to a gene: 1. CDR3 nucleotides: TGCGCCAGCAGCCAAGATGGGACTAGCGGGGCAGATACGCAGTATTTT. Translation gives CASSQDGTSGADTQYF.

The J gene is TRBJ2-7, the V gene TRBV19; 10 bases align to TRBD2. In germline, CDR1 is LNHDA, CDR2 SQIVND (reference sequence). The CDR3 length is 16 residues. V trimming: 1 base; J trimming: 3 bases; junction bases outside the gene matches: 6. This CDR3 is CASSIALAGAYYEQYF. In nucleotides, the CDR3 is TGTGCCAGTAGTATAGCCCTAGCGGGGGCCTACTACGAGCAGTACTTC.

This clone has more than one count but fewer than ten. This rearrangement joins TRBV18 to TRBJ1-2; maybe TRBD1 (6 bases). The V end lost 4 bases, the J end lost 2 bases, and 8 bases lay between the germline ends. Germline CDR1 KGHSH, CDR2 LQKENI. The CDR3 consists of 13 residues. The CDR3: CASSLQGNYGYTF. The DNA for the CDR3 is TGTGCCAGCTCACTACAGGGAAACTATGGCTACACCTTC.

The CDR3 sequence is CATSDPRQGTYASYTF. The CDR3 nucleotides are TGTGCCACCAGTGATCCAAGACAGGGAACCTATGCGAGCTACACCTTC. The chain carries TRBV24-1 and TRBJ1-2, with 7 bases that match TRBD1. CDR1 is KGHDR and CDR2 is SFDVKD in the germline V gene. This CDR3 has 16 amino acids. Trimming removed 3 bases from V and 9 bases from J; junction bases left unmatched: 15.

This chain links TRBV5-1 with TRBJ1-3; TRBD1 matches 9 bases. Germline lookup yields CDR1 SGHRS and CDR2 YFSETQ. The V gene end was trimmed by 4 bases and the J gene end by 2 bases; junction bases not matched to a gene: 4. The CDR3 runs 15 residues. The CDR3 sequence is CASSAQGAAGNTIYF. CDR3 in DNA: TGCGCCAGCAGCGCACAGGGGGCAGCTGGAAACACCATATATTTT.

The chain couples TRBV3-1 (or the pseudogene TRBV3-2) to TRBJ1-5; a possible D gene is TRBD1 (6 bases). Germline loops: CDR1 LGHDT, CDR2 YNNKEL (reference sequence). The CDR3 is 14 amino acids. Trimming stripped 4 bases from V and 6 bases from J, with 13 bases between. CDR3 sequence: CASSRGQWSQPQHF. The CDR3 bases are TGTGCCAGCAGCCGAGGACAGTGGAGTCAGCCCCAGCATTTT.

The V call is TRBV5-4, the J call TRBJ2-3; 12 bases fit TRBD2. The CDR3 consists of 17 residues. Looked up from germline, CDR1 is SGHNT and CDR2 is YYREEE (reference sequence). The ends lost 4 bases at V and 4 bases at J; junction bases unmatched: 10. The CDR3 here is CASSRGLSSGGADTQYF. CDR3 nucleotide sequence: TGTGCCAGCAGCCGCGGGCTTTCTAGCGGGGGGGCAGATACGCAGTATTTT.